This is a list of T cell receptor beta chains from one sample in a study of blood T cell repertoires in COVID-19. Here immunoSEQ multiplex PCR was the method, and the copy in TCRdb shows in-frame clones only, minus some. The table records a few hundred thousand clones, around 90% of them present only once. Sequencing was done on a sample of peripheral blood. These receptors originate from a man in his forties or fifties with acute or convalescent COVID-19. The CDR3 runs from the conserved cysteine through the conserved F or W. Each record gives: D gene, J gene, V gene, clone size, CDR3 DNA, CDR3 protein. The D gene is left open where the match is weak. Size is omitted from some rows. Given values are once, few, many or a class for expanded clones.

D: TRBD1; J: TRBJ1-5; V: TRBV10-2; size: .; DNA: TGCGCCAGCAGTGACAGGGGGCGCGGCCAGCCCCAGCATTTT; CDR3: CASSDRGRGQPQHF
D: .; J: TRBJ1-3; V: TRBV5-1; size: .; DNA: TGCGCCAGCAGCCCTGCTATAGGGGCGCTTGGAAACACCATATATTTT; CDR3: CASSPAIGALGNTIYF
D: .; J: TRBJ1-2; V: TRBV5-8; size: .; DNA: TGTGCCAGCAGCCTCGGACTAGACTCTTCTGGCTACACCTTC; CDR3: CASSLGLDSSGYTF
D: TRBD1; J: TRBJ2-1; V: TRBV5-1; size: .; DNA: TGCGCCAGCAGCCCCCTCACAGGGGGCAATGAGCAGTTCTTC; CDR3: CASSPLTGGNEQFF
D: .; J: TRBJ2-7; V: TRBV5-6; size: .; DNA: TGTGCCAGCAGCCCGACGGAGCCCTACGAGCAGTACTTC; CDR3: CASSPTEPYEQYF
D: TRBD1; J: TRBJ1-5; V: TRBV4-1; size: .; DNA: TGCGCCAGCAGCTCAACCGGGACAGGCAATCAGCCCCAGCATTTT; CDR3: CASSSTGTGNQPQHF
D: TRBD1; J: TRBJ1-1; V: TRBV3-1/TRBV3-2; size: .; DNA: TGTGCCAGCAGCCAAGATAAGGTAGGGGGCGAAGCTTTCTTT; CDR3: CASSQDKVGGEAFF
D: TRBD1; J: TRBJ1-1; V: TRBV7-2; size: .; DNA: TGTGCCAGCAGCTCAACAGGGGTGGTCGCTGAAGCTTTCTTT; CDR3: CASSSTGVVAEAFF
D: .; J: TRBJ1-4; V: TRBV5-1; size: few; DNA: TGCGCCAGCAGATCCAGCCGAGGGGGTGAAAAACTGTTTTTT; CDR3: CASRSSRGGEKLFF
D: .; J: TRBJ1-1; V: TRBV6-5; size: .; DNA: TGTGCCATCCAGCCCCCTGGGGGGAATGAAGCTTTCTTT; CDR3: CAIQPPGGNEAFF
D: .; J: TRBJ2-4; V: TRBV5-1; size: .; DNA: TGCGCCAGCAGCTACGCTGCCTCGTCGGGTAACATTCAGTACTTC; CDR3: CASSYAASSGNIQYF
D: TRBD1; J: TRBJ1-1; V: TRBV7-3; size: .; DNA: TGTGCCAGCAGCCAAGGGACAGGGATAACTGAAGCTTTCTTT; CDR3: CASSQGTGITEAFF
D: TRBD1; J: TRBJ1-2; V: TRBV5-6; size: .; DNA: TGTGCCAGCCAGCCCCGACAGGGGATTTATGGCTACACCTTC; CDR3: CASQPRQGIYGYTF
D: TRBD1; J: TRBJ1-5; V: TRBV28; size: .; DNA: TGTGCCAGCAGTTTAGGACAGGCTATCAATCAGCCCCAGCATTTT; CDR3: CASSLGQAINQPQHF
D: .; J: TRBJ2-7; V: TRBV9; size: .; DNA: TGTGCCAGCAGCGTAGGGGACATCAAAGGGGAGCAGTACTTC; CDR3: CASSVGDIKGEQYF
D: .; J: TRBJ1-4; V: TRBV7-9; size: few; DNA: TGTGCCAGCAGCTCCCTAGGAGGACAGCCTGACAATGAAAAACTGTTTTTT; CDR3: CASSSLGGQPDNEKLFF
D: .; J: TRBJ1-4; V: TRBV6-5; size: .; DNA: TGTGCCAGCAGTTACTGGTCCTTTACTTCTAATGAAAAACTGTTTTTT; CDR3: CASSYWSFTSNEKLFF
D: TRBD1; J: TRBJ1-1; V: TRBV7-6; size: .; DNA: TGTGCCAGCAGCCCGAACTCGGGACAGGGGGCGAACACTGAAGCTTTCTTT; CDR3: CASSPNSGQGANTEAFF
D: TRBD1; J: TRBJ2-7; V: TRBV5-4; size: .; DNA: TGTGCCAGTAGTATTGGACAGGGGATATACGAGCAGTACTTC; CDR3: CASSIGQGIYEQYF
D: TRBD1; J: TRBJ1-6; V: TRBV11-3; size: few; DNA: TGTGCCAGCAGCAAAGACTCGACAGGGTATTCACCCCTCCACTTT; CDR3: CASSKDSTGYSPLHF
D: .; J: TRBJ1-5; V: TRBV27; size: .; DNA: TGTGCCAGCGGGGCGGGGCTCCAGCCCCAGCATTTT; CDR3: CASGAGLQPQHF
D: TRBD1; J: TRBJ1-2; V: TRBV5-6; size: .; DNA: TGTGCCAGCAGCTTGTGGGCAAACAGGGGTTGGTACACCTTC; CDR3: CASSLWANRGWYTF
D: TRBD1; J: TRBJ1-2; V: TRBV3-1/TRBV3-2; size: .; DNA: TGTGCCAGCAGCCACTGGGGACAGCACCTTTATGGCTACACCTTC; CDR3: CASSHWGQHLYGYTF
D: .; J: TRBJ1-2; V: TRBV10-3; size: .; DNA: TGTGCCATCAGTGGCGGGGATGGCTACACCTTC; CDR3: CAISGGDGYTF
D: .; J: TRBJ1-6; V: TRBV2; size: once; DNA: TGTGCCAGCACCCCCGCCGGTAACTATAATTCACCCCTCCACTTT; CDR3: CASTPAGNYNSPLHF
D: TRBD1; J: TRBJ2-6; V: TRBV27; size: .; DNA: TGTGCCAGCAGTTTCGTGCAGGGGGCGGTTTCTGGGGCCAACGTCCTGACTTTC; CDR3: CASSFVQGAVSGANVLTF
D: .; J: TRBJ1-1; V: TRBV10-3; size: .; DNA: TGTGCCATCGCGTGGGGGGGGAACACTGAAGCTTTCTTT; CDR3: CAIAWGGNTEAFF
D: .; J: TRBJ2-2; V: TRBV2; size: .; DNA: TGTGCCAGCAGTGGAGATAGCCTACTCACCGGGGAGCTGTTTTTT; CDR3: CASSGDSLLTGELFF
D: TRBD1; J: TRBJ2-7; V: TRBV9; size: .; DNA: TGTGCCAGCAGCGCTAAGCGACAGGGAGACGAGCAGTACTTC; CDR3: CASSAKRQGDEQYF